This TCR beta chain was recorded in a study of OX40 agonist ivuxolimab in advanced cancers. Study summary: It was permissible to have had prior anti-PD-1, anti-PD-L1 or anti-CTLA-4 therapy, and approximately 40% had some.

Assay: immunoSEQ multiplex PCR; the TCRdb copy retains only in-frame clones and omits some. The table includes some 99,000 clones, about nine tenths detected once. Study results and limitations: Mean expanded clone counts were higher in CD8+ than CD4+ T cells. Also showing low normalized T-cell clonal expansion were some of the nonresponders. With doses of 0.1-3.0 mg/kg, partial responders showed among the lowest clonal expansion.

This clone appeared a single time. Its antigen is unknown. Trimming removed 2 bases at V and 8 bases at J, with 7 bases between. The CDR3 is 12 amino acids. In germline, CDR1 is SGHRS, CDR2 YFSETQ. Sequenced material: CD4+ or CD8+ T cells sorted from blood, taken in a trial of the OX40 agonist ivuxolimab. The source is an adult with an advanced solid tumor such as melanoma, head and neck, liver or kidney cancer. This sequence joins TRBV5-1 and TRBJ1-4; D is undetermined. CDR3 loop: CASSFDEEKLFF. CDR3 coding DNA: TGCGCCAGCAGCTTTGACGAGGAAAAACTGTTTTTT.